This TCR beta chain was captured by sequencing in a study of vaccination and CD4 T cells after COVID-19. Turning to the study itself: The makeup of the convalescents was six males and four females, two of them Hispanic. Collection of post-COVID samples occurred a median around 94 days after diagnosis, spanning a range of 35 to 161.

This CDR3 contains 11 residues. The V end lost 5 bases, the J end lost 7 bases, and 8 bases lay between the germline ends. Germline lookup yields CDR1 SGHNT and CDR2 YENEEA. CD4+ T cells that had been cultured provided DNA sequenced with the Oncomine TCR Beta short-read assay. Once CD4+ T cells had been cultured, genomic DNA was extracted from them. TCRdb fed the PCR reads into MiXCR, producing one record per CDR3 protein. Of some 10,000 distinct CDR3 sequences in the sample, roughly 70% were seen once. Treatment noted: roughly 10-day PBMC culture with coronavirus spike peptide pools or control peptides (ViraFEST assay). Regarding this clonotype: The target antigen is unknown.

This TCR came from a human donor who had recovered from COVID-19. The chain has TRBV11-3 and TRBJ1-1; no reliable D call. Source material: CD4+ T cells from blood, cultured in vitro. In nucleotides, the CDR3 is TGTGCCAGCAGCCGCGATTATGAAGCTTTCTTT. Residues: CASSRDYEAFF.